The 4 T cell receptor beta chains presented below share a single source sample, sequenced in a study of identical twins (dated by TCRdb to 2016 to 2017). The library was built by means of 5' RACE. Sequenced using an Illumina HiSeq 2000. TCRdb reworked the public reads: Q25 trimming with fastp, MiXCR clone assembly, productive beta chains retained. Identical CDR3 protein sequences are pooled into one entry, listed with their most common genes and DNA. The sample table holds nearly 650,000 distinct CDR3 sequences, of which just over 7% were seen once. Together, the top ten hold over 1.5% of the sample. These data were likewise used in another study, on yellow fever vaccine responses in identical twins.

The sample was PBMCs. All receptors come from a young woman in good health.

Here the CDR3 DNA reads TGTGCCAGCAGTTACTCGTCGGACAGGGTAGATGGCTACACCTTC. This codes for CASSYSSDRVDGYTF. This chain uses TRBV6-5 with TRBJ1-2, with 8 bases fitting TRBD1. Germline CDR1 MNHEY, CDR2 SVGAGI. The junction had 6 bases not matched to a gene; V was cut back by 0 bases and J by 6 bases. This CDR3 comprises 15 residues.

The gene calls are TRBV10-3 and TRBJ1-5, with TRBD1 as a possible D gene (5 bases). Germline V CDR1 and CDR2: ENHRY, SYGVKD. Deletions cut 6 bases from V and 7 bases from J, with 13 bases between. CDR3 length: 13 amino acids. The CDR3 spells CAIRGDLSQPQHF. The CDR3 coding sequence is TGTGCCATCAGGGGGGATCTTTCCCAGCCCCAGCATTTT.

The CDR3 region has the DNA TGTGCCAGCTCAACCGCAGGCAGAACCATACCGACAAACATTCAGTACTTC. Its translation is CASSTAGRTIPTNIQYF. The chain links TRBV18 to TRBJ2-4; D is unresolved. Germline CDR1 is KGHSH and CDR2 is LQKENI. Trimming left V 5 bases short and J 6 bases short, with 23 bases between. The CDR3 is made up of 17 amino acids.

The chain couples TRBV14 to TRBJ2-5; unclear D gene. Germline-derived CDR1 and CDR2 are SGHDN and FVKESK. The CDR3 has 15 amino acids. V was pared by 3 bases and J by 5 bases, with 16 bases between. CDR3 sequence: CASSHPPSSTETQYF. Here the CDR3 DNA reads TGTGCCAGCAGCCATCCCCCCAGCAGTACGGAGACCCAGTACTTC.